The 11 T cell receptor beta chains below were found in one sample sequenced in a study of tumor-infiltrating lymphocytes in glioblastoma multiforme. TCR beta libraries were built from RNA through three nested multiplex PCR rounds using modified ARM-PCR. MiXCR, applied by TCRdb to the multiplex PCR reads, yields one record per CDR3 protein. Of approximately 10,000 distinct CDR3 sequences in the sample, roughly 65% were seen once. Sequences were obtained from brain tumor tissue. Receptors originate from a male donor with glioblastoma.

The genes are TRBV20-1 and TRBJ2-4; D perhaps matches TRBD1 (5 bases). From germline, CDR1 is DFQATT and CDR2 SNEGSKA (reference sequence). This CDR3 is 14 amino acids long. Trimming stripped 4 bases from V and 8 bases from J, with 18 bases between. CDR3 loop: CSANDRQNVDIQYF. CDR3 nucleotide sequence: TGCAGTGCTAACGACAGACAAAACGTGGACATTCAGTACTTC.

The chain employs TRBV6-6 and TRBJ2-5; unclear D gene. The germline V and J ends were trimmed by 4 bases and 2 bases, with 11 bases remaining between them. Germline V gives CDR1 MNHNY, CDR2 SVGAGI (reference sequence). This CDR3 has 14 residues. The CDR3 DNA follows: TGTGCCAGCAGTTTCCCCGGTCCTCAAGAGACCCAGTACTTC. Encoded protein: CASSFPGPQETQYF.

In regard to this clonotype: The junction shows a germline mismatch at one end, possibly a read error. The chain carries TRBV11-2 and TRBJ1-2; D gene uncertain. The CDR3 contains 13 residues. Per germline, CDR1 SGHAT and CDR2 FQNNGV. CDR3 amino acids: CASSLYGDYGCTF. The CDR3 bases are TGTGCCAGCAGCTTATACGGAGACTATGGCTGCACCTTC.

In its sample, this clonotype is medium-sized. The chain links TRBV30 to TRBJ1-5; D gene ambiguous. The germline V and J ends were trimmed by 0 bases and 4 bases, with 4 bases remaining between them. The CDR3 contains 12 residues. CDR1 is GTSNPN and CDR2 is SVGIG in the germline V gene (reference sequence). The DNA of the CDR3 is TGTGCCTGGAGTGTGGGTAATCAGCCCCAGCATTTT. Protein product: CAWSVGNQPQHF.

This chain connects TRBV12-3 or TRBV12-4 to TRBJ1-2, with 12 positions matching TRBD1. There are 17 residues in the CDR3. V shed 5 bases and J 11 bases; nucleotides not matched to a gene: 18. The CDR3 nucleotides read TGTGCCAGCAGTCTGATGCCAGGGACAGGGGGCGCTTATGATTACACCTTC. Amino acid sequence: CASSLMPGTGGAYDYTF.

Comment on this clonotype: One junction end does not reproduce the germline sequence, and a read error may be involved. The CDR3 DNA follows: TGCGCCAGTAGTGAGGCAGGGGCCGTGGCAGATACGCAGTATTTC. This encodes CASSEAGAVADTQYF. This chain uses TRBV10-2 with TRBJ2-3; maybe TRBD1 (6 bases). Looked up from germline, CDR1 is WSHSY and CDR2 is SAAADI. CDR3 length: 15 residues.

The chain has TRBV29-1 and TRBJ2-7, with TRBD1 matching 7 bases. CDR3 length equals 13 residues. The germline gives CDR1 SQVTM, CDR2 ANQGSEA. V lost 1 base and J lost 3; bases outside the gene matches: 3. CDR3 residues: CSVEGQGDYEQYF. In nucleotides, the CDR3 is TGCAGCGTTGAAGGCCAGGGGGACTACGAGCAGTACTTC.

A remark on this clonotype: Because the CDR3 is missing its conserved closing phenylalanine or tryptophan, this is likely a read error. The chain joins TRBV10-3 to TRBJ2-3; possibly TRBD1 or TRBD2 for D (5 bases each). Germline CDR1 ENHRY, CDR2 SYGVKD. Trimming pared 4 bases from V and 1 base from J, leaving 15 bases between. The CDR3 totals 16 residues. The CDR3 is CAISGAGWRGTDTQYS. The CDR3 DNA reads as TGTGCCATCAGTGGGGCAGGGTGGCGGGGCACAGATACGCAGTATTCT.

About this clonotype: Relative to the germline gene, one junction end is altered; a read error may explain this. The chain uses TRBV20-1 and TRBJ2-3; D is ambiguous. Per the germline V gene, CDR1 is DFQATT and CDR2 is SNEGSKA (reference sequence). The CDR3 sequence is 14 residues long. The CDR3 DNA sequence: TGCAGTGCTGGAGACCCGATTCACACAGATACGCAGTGTTTT. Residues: CSAGDPIHTDTQCF.

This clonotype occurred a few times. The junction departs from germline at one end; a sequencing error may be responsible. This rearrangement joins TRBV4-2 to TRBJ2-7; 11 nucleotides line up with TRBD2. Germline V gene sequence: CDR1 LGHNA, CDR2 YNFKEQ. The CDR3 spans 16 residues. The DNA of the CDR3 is TGTGCCAGCAGCCAAGGTCTTGGGACTAGCGGCTACAAGCAGTACTTC. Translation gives CASSQGLGTSGYKQYF.

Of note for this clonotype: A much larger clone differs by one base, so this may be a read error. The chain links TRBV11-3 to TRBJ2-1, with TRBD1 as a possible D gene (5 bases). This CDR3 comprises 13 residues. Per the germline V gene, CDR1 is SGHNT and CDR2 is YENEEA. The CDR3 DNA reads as TGTGCCAGCAGCTTAAGGACATACAAAGAGCAGTTCTTC. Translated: CASSLRTYKEQFF.